These T cell receptor beta chains were read from a single sample in a study of chemoradiotherapy in HPV16-positive cancers. The assay was immunoSEQ multiplex PCR, and TCRdb's table has in-frame clones only and misses some. The sample holds over a thousand clones, roughly 80% seen once. This specimen was tumor tissue, taken from a patient who underwent chemoradiotherapy. The origin of the receptors is a human donor with HPV-associated anogenital cancer. Both conserved end residues are part of each CDR3. D genes are given only for firm matches. Expanded clones get a size class; other rows say once, few or many, or leave the size out.

j_call: TRBJ1-2
cdr3_length: 14
d_call: TRBD1
clone_size: NA
v_call: TRBV28
cdr3_aa: CASSRGQGRDGYTF
cdr3_nt: TGTGCCAGCAGTCGGGGACAGGGTCGAGATGGCTACACCTTC

j_call: TRBJ2-1
cdr3_length: 15
d_call: TRBD1
clone_size: NA
v_call: TRBV18
cdr3_aa: CASSPPGQGYNEQFF
cdr3_nt: TGTGCCAGCTCACCACCGGGACAGGGGTACAATGAGCAGTTCTTC

j_call: TRBJ1-4
cdr3_length: 15
d_call: TRBD1
clone_size: NA
v_call: TRBV28
cdr3_aa: CASSLSGQVREKLFF
cdr3_nt: TGTGCCAGCAGTTTATCGGGACAGGTTAGAGAAAAACTGTTTTTT

j_call: TRBJ2-1
cdr3_length: 13
d_call: TRBD2
clone_size: NA
v_call: TRBV11-3
cdr3_aa: CASSHPGGNEQFF
cdr3_nt: TGTGCCAGCAGCCATCCCGGGGGGAATGAGCAGTTCTTC

j_call: TRBJ1-1
cdr3_length: 14
d_call: TRBD1
clone_size: few
v_call: TRBV6-1
cdr3_aa: CASSLASGGTEAFF
cdr3_nt: TGTGCCAGCAGTTTAGCTTCAGGGGGCACTGAAGCTTTCTTT

j_call: TRBJ1-2
cdr3_length: 11
d_call: NA
clone_size: NA
v_call: TRBV28
cdr3_aa: CASSLGGGYTF
cdr3_nt: TGTGCCAGCAGTTTAGGGGGGGGCTACACCTTC

j_call: TRBJ1-2
cdr3_length: 14
d_call: NA
clone_size: few
v_call: TRBV7-9
cdr3_aa: CASSFGQRNYGYTF
cdr3_nt: TGTGCCAGCAGCTTCGGACAGAGGAACTATGGCTACACCTTC

j_call: TRBJ2-3
cdr3_length: 15
d_call: NA
clone_size: NA
v_call: TRBV27
cdr3_aa: CASSLYYRSTDTQYF
cdr3_nt: TGTGCCAGCAGTTTATATTATCGAAGCACAGATACGCAGTATTTT

j_call: TRBJ1-4
cdr3_length: 12
d_call: NA
clone_size: NA
v_call: TRBV7-9
cdr3_aa: CASSPAGEKLFF
cdr3_nt: TGTGCCAGCAGCCCAGCGGGGGAAAAACTGTTTTTT

j_call: TRBJ2-7
cdr3_length: 15
d_call: NA
clone_size: once
v_call: TRBV28
cdr3_aa: CASVTGRRSSYEQYF
cdr3_nt: TGTGCCAGCGTAACTGGACGAAGGAGCTCCTACGAGCAGTACTTC

j_call: TRBJ2-1
cdr3_length: 19
d_call: TRBD2
clone_size: NA
v_call: TRBV7-2
cdr3_aa: CASSPLLAGGIIPNNEQFF
cdr3_nt: TGTGCCAGCAGCCCGCTACTAGCGGGAGGAATTATCCCTAACAATGAGCAGTTCTTC

j_call: TRBJ2-4
cdr3_length: 14
d_call: NA
clone_size: NA
v_call: TRBV6-5
cdr3_aa: CASSSWTGENIQYF
cdr3_nt: TGTGCCAGCAGTTCGTGGACCGGGGAAAACATTCAGTACTTC

j_call: TRBJ1-2
cdr3_length: 19
d_call: NA
clone_size: few
v_call: TRBV28
cdr3_aa: CASSSPKQSSRSFNYGYTF
cdr3_nt: TGTGCCAGCAGCTCACCTAAACAGAGCTCCCGCTCCTTTAACTATGGCTACACCTTC

j_call: TRBJ2-1
cdr3_length: 14
d_call: TRBD2
clone_size: NA
v_call: TRBV2
cdr3_aa: CASSGSRLANEQFF
cdr3_nt: TGTGCCAGCAGTGGGTCCAGACTAGCCAATGAGCAGTTCTTC

j_call: TRBJ2-1
cdr3_length: 16
d_call: TRBD2
clone_size: NA
v_call: TRBV4-1
cdr3_aa: CASSQDAGTSGREQFF
cdr3_nt: TGCGCCAGCAGCCAAGATGCCGGGACTAGCGGGCGCGAGCAGTTCTTC

j_call: TRBJ2-1
cdr3_length: 20
d_call: NA
clone_size: NA
v_call: TRBV9
cdr3_aa: CASSPRLSPAPTSSYNEQFF
cdr3_nt: TGTGCCAGCAGCCCCCGGTTATCGCCCGCCCCGACTAGCTCCTACAATGAGCAGTTCTTC

j_call: TRBJ2-7
cdr3_length: 18
d_call: TRBD2
clone_size: NA
v_call: TRBV5-4
cdr3_aa: CASTTRGGSRTSGHEQYF
cdr3_nt: TGTGCCAGCACCACTAGGGGGGGCAGCCGGACTAGCGGCCACGAGCAGTACTTC

j_call: TRBJ2-7
cdr3_length: 12
d_call: TRBD2
clone_size: once
v_call: TRBV28
cdr3_aa: CAAGDGTKEQYF
cdr3_nt: TGTGCCGCGGGGGACGGGACGAAAGAGCAGTACTTC

j_call: TRBJ2-7
cdr3_length: 15
d_call: TRBD2
clone_size: few
v_call: TRBV15
cdr3_aa: CATSGPGLAVSGQYF
cdr3_nt: TGTGCCACCAGCGGACCGGGACTAGCGGTCTCGGGGCAGTACTTC

j_call: TRBJ2-4
cdr3_length: 18
d_call: NA
clone_size: NA
v_call: TRBV4-3
cdr3_aa: CASSQDRGTTTAKNIQYF
cdr3_nt: TGCGCCAGCAGCCAAGATCGGGGGACCACGACAGCCAAAAACATTCAGTACTTC

j_call: TRBJ2-3
cdr3_length: 14
d_call: TRBD2
clone_size: NA
v_call: TRBV28
cdr3_aa: CATGGTSATDTQYF
cdr3_nt: TGTGCCACAGGGGGGACTAGCGCTACAGATACGCAGTATTTT

j_call: TRBJ2-5
cdr3_length: 11
d_call: NA
clone_size: few
v_call: TRBV5-1
cdr3_aa: CASSSSETQYF
cdr3_nt: TGCGCCAGCAGCTCCTCGGAGACCCAGTACTTC

j_call: TRBJ1-6
cdr3_length: 14
d_call: NA
clone_size: NA
v_call: TRBV6-5
cdr3_aa: CASVPGPTNSPLHF
cdr3_nt: TGTGCCAGTGTCCCGGGACCTACGAATTCACCCCTCCACTTT

j_call: TRBJ2-7
cdr3_length: 16
d_call: TRBD2
clone_size: NA
v_call: TRBV7-6
cdr3_aa: CASSSSSGVGSYEQYF
cdr3_nt: TGTGCCAGCAGCTCCTCCAGCGGGGTCGGCTCCTACGAGCAGTACTTC

j_call: TRBJ2-1
cdr3_length: 16
d_call: NA
clone_size: NA
v_call: TRBV2
cdr3_aa: CASSEVGGISYNEQFF
cdr3_nt: TGTGCCAGCAGTGAGGTGGGGGGCATATCCTACAATGAGCAGTTCTTC

j_call: TRBJ2-7
cdr3_length: 14
d_call: NA
clone_size: once
v_call: TRBV6-5
cdr3_aa: CASSYGARGYEQYF
cdr3_nt: TGTGCCAGCAGTTACGGCGCTAGGGGCTACGAGCAGTACTTC

j_call: TRBJ1-2
cdr3_length: 15
d_call: NA
clone_size: NA
v_call: TRBV27
cdr3_aa: CASSQTGLSPYGYTF
cdr3_nt: TGTGCCAGCAGCCAAACAGGTCTTTCTCCTTATGGCTACACCTTC